The text below deals with one TCR beta chain. Other DNA sequences in this sample translate to the same CDR3. PCR was performed using 60 Vbeta and 13 Jbeta primers. Assay: immunoSEQ multiplex PCR; the TCRdb copy retains only in-frame clones and omits some. The profile shows roughly 250,000 clones, roughly four fifths of them singletons. This entry belongs to a study of cytomegalovirus exposure and HLA in healthy donors. Unmatched junction bases numbered 0, after V lost 3 bases and J lost 5 bases. Germline assignment: CDR1 SQVTM and CDR2 ANQGSEA. The CDR3 is 11 residues long. This TCR was recovered from a woman in her forties in good health and CMV-seropositive. What was sequenced was PBMCs. The chain employs TRBV29-1 and TRBJ1-2; 7 positions match TRBD1. The CDR3 coding sequence is TGCAGCGTTGACAGGGGGTATGGCTACACCTTC. Its translation: CSVDRGYGYTF.